The 23 T cell receptor beta chains below come from one sample, sequenced in a study of blood T cell repertoires in COVID-19. Generated by immunoSEQ multiplex PCR, the TCRdb table keeps only in-frame clones and is missing some. The table shows 150,000 to 160,000 clones, with 75% to 85% occurring only once. The sample consisted of peripheral blood. The receptors derive from a man aged 60 to 69 with acute or convalescent COVID-19.

For the CDR3, the DNA is TGTGCCATCAGCCTAGCTAGCGGGGGGGGAACAGATACGCAGTATTTT. It is translated as CAISLASGGGTDTQYF. J is TRBJ2-3 and V is TRBV10-3, with TRBD2 matching 12 bases. The CDR3 extends over 16 amino acids. Germline CDR1 is ENHRY and CDR2 is SYGVKD. V was pared by 6 bases and J by 3 bases, with 7 bases of the junction left unmatched.

This chain connects TRBV30 to TRBJ2-1; 8 bases agree with TRBD2. J gave up 3 bases and V 0 bases, and 4 bases lay outside the gene matches. This CDR3 region has 15 residues. Per the germline V gene, CDR1 is GTSNPN and CDR2 is SVGIG (reference sequence). The CDR3 nucleotides are TGTGCCTGGAGTGTAGGTAGCGGGAACTACAATGAGCAGTTCTTC. The encoded protein is CAWSVGSGNYNEQFF.

This clone has only one observation. This sequence joins TRBV24-1 and TRBJ2-2, with unresolved D. The germline V gene encodes CDR1 KGHDR and CDR2 SFDVKD. V lost 2 bases, J lost 3 bases, and 9 bases lay in between. The CDR3 is made up of 15 amino acids. The CDR3 nucleotides read TGTGCCACCAGTGATTCTGGGCGATACACCGGGGAGCTGTTTTTT. Its protein is CATSDSGRYTGELFF.

This rearrangement joins TRBV6-1 to TRBJ2-7; TRBD1 matches 9 bases. The CDR3 contains 15 residues. The germline V gene encodes CDR1 MNHNS and CDR2 SASEGT. The J segment lost 6 bases and the V segment lost 1 base, leaving 7 bases of the junction unmatched. The CDR3 nucleotides read TGTGCCAGCAGTGAAGTACCACAGGGGGCTGTCGAGCAGTACTTC. Amino acid sequence: CASSEVPQGAVEQYF.

This clone was picked up a small number of times. The chain combines TRBV27 with TRBJ1-6; a weak D match, TRBD1 (6 bases). Germline CDR1 is MNHEY and CDR2 is SMNVEV (reference sequence). This CDR3 has 15 residues. The V end lost 0 bases, the J end lost 7 bases, and 10 bases lay between the germline ends. The CDR3 region has the DNA TGTGCCAGCAGTTTATCTACAGGGAAGAATTCACCCCTCCACTTT. Amino acid sequence: CASSLSTGKNSPLHF.

The CDR3 is CASSFEGGRGGTDTQYF. DNA for the CDR3: TGTGCCAGCAGCTTCGAAGGCGGGAGAGGGGGCACAGATACGCAGTATTTT. The chain has TRBV11-2 and TRBJ2-3; 7 bases line up with TRBD2. The V gene's germline CDR1 is SGHAT and CDR2 FQNNGV. The CDR3 is 17 amino acids. The V gene end was trimmed by 3 bases and the J gene end by 1 base; junction bases not matched to a gene: 10.

This rearrangement joins TRBV2 to TRBJ1-5, with 10 bases that match TRBD1. Germline CDR1 is SNHLY and CDR2 is FYNNEI. The CDR3 contains 17 residues. J gave up 3 bases and V 0 bases, and 5 bases lay outside the gene matches. This chain's CDR3 is CASSEAGTGALNQPQHF. DNA for the CDR3: TGTGCCAGCAGTGAAGCAGGGACAGGGGCTCTCAATCAGCCCCAGCATTTT.

This clone is a singleton in its sample. The genes are TRBV10-1 and TRBJ2-3; TRBD2 agrees at 13 bases. The V gene end was trimmed by 2 bases and the J gene end by 4 bases; junction bases not matched to a gene: 3. This CDR3 region has 16 residues. In germline, CDR1 is WNHNN, CDR2 SYGVQD (reference sequence). The DNA of the CDR3 is TGCGCCAGCAGTGAGGGACTAGCGGGAGTGTCAGATACGCAGTATTTT. It codes for CASSEGLAGVSDTQYF.

To note about this clone: One junction end does not reproduce the germline sequence, and a read error may be involved. Other DNA sequences in the same sample also yield this CDR3. The chain recombines TRBV12-3 or TRBV12-4 with TRBJ1-6, with D unresolved. This CDR3 contains 13 residues. CDR3 DNA sequence: TGTGCCAGCAGTTTAGCTCTAAATTCACCCCTCCATTTT. It specifies CASSLALNSPLHF.

Here the CDR3 reads CASKLTGHYEQYF. In DNA, the CDR3 is TGTGCCAGCAAATTGACAGGGCACTACGAGCAGTACTTC. This chain connects TRBV6-5 to TRBJ2-7, with 7 bases aligning to TRBD1. V shed 7 bases, J shed 3 bases, and the junction held 6 bases outside the gene matches. The germline CDR1 and CDR2 sequences are MNHEY and SVGAGI. There are 13 residues in the CDR3.

The chain carries TRBV7-2 and TRBJ1-6, with D uncertain. CDR1 SGHTA and CDR2 FQGNSA come from the germline V gene. V was shortened by 3 bases and J by 11 bases, with 8 bases between the two germline ends. The length of the CDR3 is 12 residues. The CDR3 protein is CASSFDRAPLHF. The DNA of the CDR3 is TGTGCCAGCAGCTTTGACCGGGCACCCCTCCACTTT. Full variable domain (missing parts from reference TRBV7-2 and TRBJ1-6): GAGVSQSPSNKVTEKGKDVELRCDPISGHTALYWYRQSLGQGLEFLIYFQGNSAPDKSGLPSDRFSAERTGGSVSTLTIQRTQQEDSAVYLCASSFDRAPLHFGNGTRLTVT.

This sequence joins TRBV4-1 and TRBJ2-7; unclear D gene. The ends were cut back, 0 bases at V and 4 bases at J, with 19 bases in the middle. Germline V gene sequence: CDR1 MGHRA, CDR2 YSYEKL. This CDR3 has 17 amino acids. The CDR3 loop reads CASSQDFTTPFGYEQYF. The CDR3 nucleotides read TGCGCCAGCAGCCAAGATTTTACGACTCCGTTCGGGTACGAGCAGTACTTC.

The chain combines TRBV3-1 (or the pseudogene TRBV3-2) with TRBJ2-5, with no clear D. The germline V gene encodes CDR1 LGHDT and CDR2 YNNKEL (reference sequence). The CDR3 totals 11 residues. Trimming cost V 6 bases and J 2 bases, with 4 bases left between them. CDR3 amino acids: CASRQQETQYF. The CDR3 DNA follows: TGTGCCAGCAGACAGCAAGAGACCCAGTACTTC.

The J gene is TRBJ1-5, the V gene TRBV6-5, with D uncertain. Germline loops: CDR1 MNHEY, CDR2 SVGAGI. Trimming stripped 6 bases from V and 6 bases from J, with 12 bases between. This CDR3 is built from 13 residues. CDR3 sequence: CASSPSRGQPQHF. The CDR3 region has the DNA TGTGCCAGCAGCCCGTCGCGCGGTCAGCCCCAGCATTTT.

This clone was observed once. J is TRBJ2-2 and V is TRBV7-3, with 7 nucleotides matching TRBD2. CDR1 is SGHTA, CDR2 FQGTGA, per germline. The CDR3 sequence is 16 residues long. V trimming: 5 bases; J trimming: 10 bases; junction bases outside the gene matches: 16. CDR3 nucleotide sequence: TGTGCCAGCAGCCTCCAGCCCGGGGGGATCAACCCGGAGCTGTTTTTT. It encodes CASSLQPGGINPELFF.

The V call is TRBV5-1, the J call TRBJ2-7; 12 bases agree with TRBD1. Germline V gives CDR1 SGHRS, CDR2 YFSETQ. This CDR3 has 16 amino acids. V lost 4 bases to trimming and J lost 6 bases; unmatched junction nucleotides: 11. The CDR3 here is CASSGPGQGAQGEQYF. In nucleotides, the CDR3 is TGCGCCAGCAGCGGCCCGGGACAGGGGGCTCAGGGCGAGCAGTACTTC.

V is TRBV6-2 or TRBV6-3 and J is TRBJ1-6, with D unclear. CDR1 is MNHEY, CDR2 SVGEGT, per germline. Deletions cut 0 bases from V and 14 bases from J, with 8 bases between. The length of the CDR3 is 12 residues. This CDR3 is CASSYSSVALHF. CDR3 bases: TGTGCCAGCAGTTACTCTTCGGTAGCCCTCCACTTT.

The CDR3 here is CAWSLGSGGFDTIYF. In DNA form, the CDR3 reads TGTGCCTGGAGCCTAGGCTCAGGGGGTTTTGACACCATATATTTT. V gene TRBV30 combines with J gene TRBJ1-3; 7 nucleotides agree with TRBD1. There are 15 residues in the CDR3. From germline, CDR1 is GTSNPN and CDR2 SVGIG (reference sequence). With V trimmed by 3 bases and J by 8 bases, 13 bases remained unmatched.

The rearrangement links TRBV7-8 to TRBJ1-1; D possibly corresponds to TRBD1 (5 bases). V lost 7 bases, J lost 4 bases, and 16 bases lay in between. CDR3 length equals 14 residues. Germline-derived CDR1 and CDR2 are SGHVS and FQNEAQ. The CDR3: CASTIVRGSTEAFF. CDR3 sequence (DNA): TGTGCCAGCACCATTGTAAGGGGAAGCACTGAAGCTTTCTTT.

This chain links TRBV27 with TRBJ1-6; 8 bases line up with TRBD1. V gave up 7 bases and J gave up 8 bases; unmatched junction bases: 10. The CDR3 loop spans 15 amino acids. The germline CDR1 and CDR2 sequences are MNHEY and SMNVEV (reference sequence). The CDR3 here is CASTPAGQVYSPLHF. The CDR3 coding sequence is TGTGCCAGCACCCCCGCGGGACAGGTCTATTCACCCCTCCACTTT.

The chain has TRBV19 and TRBJ1-5; tentatively, D is TRBD1 (5 bases). Trimming removed 1 base at V and 7 bases at J, with 11 bases between. The CDR3 has 14 amino acids. The V gene's germline CDR1 is LNHDA and CDR2 SQIVND (reference sequence). The CDR3, as DNA: TGTGCCAGTAGTATAGGGGGCGGTAAGCAGCCCCAGCATTTT. It yields the protein CASSIGGGKQPQHF.

The V gene is TRBV5-5, the J gene TRBJ1-2; D not certain. This CDR3 has 12 residues. V was cut by 4 bases and J by 8 bases, with 12 bases left in between. In germline, CDR1 is SGHKS, CDR2 YYEKEE (reference sequence). The CDR3: CASSPHTGGYTF. DNA of the CDR3: TGTGCCAGCAGCCCTCACACCGGGGGCTACACCTTC. Variable domain in full (rest from reference TRBV5-5 and TRBJ1-2): DAGVTQSPTHLIKTRGQQVTLRCSPISGHKSVSWYQQVLGQGPQFIFQYYEKEERGRGNFPDRFSARQFPNYSSELNVNALLLGDSALYLCASSPHTGGYTFGSGTRLTVV.

This clone was counted between two and nine times. The chain recombines TRBV30 with TRBJ1-5; D is undetermined. Germline V gene sequence: CDR1 GTSNPN, CDR2 SVGIG (reference sequence). Trimming stripped 3 bases from V and 2 bases from J, with 11 bases between. There are 14 residues in the CDR3. The CDR3 spells CAWSLSGGNQPQHF. CDR3 nucleotide sequence: TGTGCCTGGAGCCTTAGCGGGGGCAATCAGCCCCAGCATTTT.